The 26 T cell receptor beta chains below all came from one sample that was sequenced in a study of T-cell memory formation after mild COVID-19. MiXCR, applied by TCRdb to the 5' RACE reads, yields one record per CDR3 protein. The data contain hundreds of thousands of distinct CDR3 sequences, about 15% of them singletons. Material: PBMCs or a T cell subset sorted from them (not recorded which). Receptors were obtained from a man aged 18 to 29 who had mild COVID-19 (a few samples of this study predate the infection). Cell type and time point are not known.

This clonotype was seen a few times. The chain is built from TRBV5-1 and TRBJ1-1; 10 bases map to TRBD1. Germline V gene sequence: CDR1 SGHRS, CDR2 YFSETQ. This CDR3 is built from 16 residues. Trimming took 3 bases from V and 5 from J; bases not matched to a gene: 10. CDR3 protein: CASSSRDRGLGTEAFF. The CDR3 region has the DNA TGCGCCAGCAGCTCCCGGGACAGGGGTCTGGGGACTGAAGCTTTCTTT.

V is TRBV2 and J is TRBJ2-2, with D hard to call. V gave up 4 bases and J gave up 0 bases, with 6 bases separating them. The germline V gene has CDR1 SNHLY and CDR2 FYNNEI. The CDR3 runs 14 residues. CDR3 DNA sequence: TGTGCCAGCAGTGGGGCAGCGAACACCGGGGAGCTGTTTTTT. Translation: CASSGAANTGELFF.

This clonotype has more than one count but fewer than ten. The V gene is TRBV7-9, the J gene TRBJ2-7; D perhaps matches TRBD1 (7 bases). CDR3 size: 12 residues. Looked up from germline, CDR1 is SEHNR and CDR2 is FQNEAQ (reference sequence). As DNA, the CDR3 is TGTGCCAGCAGCCGCGGGACAGACAGTAAGCGCGTC. It yields the protein CASSRGTDSKRV.

This clonotype was detected only a few times. This sequence joins TRBV20-1 and TRBJ2-1; no clear D. CDR3 length: 10 amino acids. V lost 0 bases and J lost 15, with 9 bases in between. CDR1 and CDR2 from the germline V gene are DFQATT and SNEGSKA (reference sequence). This CDR3 is CSARDGLAFF. Written as DNA, the CDR3 is TGCAGTGCTAGAGATGGCTTGGCGTTCTTC.

The V and J genes are TRBV7-9 and TRBJ1-1; possibly TRBD1 for D (5 bases). From germline, CDR1 is SEHNR and CDR2 FQNEAQ (reference sequence). Trimming stripped 5 bases from V and 7 bases from J, with 17 bases between. The CDR3 loop spans 14 amino acids. CDR3 protein: CASSPERGLSEAFF. The CDR3 DNA reads TGTGCCAGCAGCCCCGAGAGGGGACTTAGTGAAGCTTTCTTT.

V is TRBV20-1 and J is TRBJ2-5, with unresolved D. Trimming took 3 bases from V and 5 from J, leaving 13 bases between them. Looked up from germline, CDR1 is DFQATT and CDR2 is SNEGSKA (reference sequence). This CDR3 spans 13 amino acids. The CDR3 spells CSASPTFGETQYF. Written as DNA, the CDR3 is TGCAGTGCTAGCCCCACCTTCGGGGAGACCCAGTACTTC.

This clonotype has a count of ten or more. This chain links TRBV12-5 with TRBJ2-1, with D unclear. CDR3 length equals 12 residues. V gave up 6 bases and J gave up 9 bases, with 12 bases separating them. Germline values: CDR1 LGHNT, CDR2 FRNRAP. This CDR3 reads CASGSATTEQFF. CDR3 sequence (DNA): TGTGCTAGTGGCTCGGCCACTACTGAGCAGTTCTTC. The full variable domain, its missing parts supplied by reference TRBV12-5 and TRBJ2-1, is DARVTQTPRHKVTEMGQEVTMRCQPILGHNTVFWYRQTMMQGLELLAYFRNRAPLDDSGMPKDRFSAEMPDATLATLKIQPSEPRDSAVYFCASGSATTEQFFGPGTRLTVL.

The CDR3 spells CASSQSQGDQPQHF. The CDR3 DNA follows: TGTGCCAGCAGCCAATCGCAGGGGGATCAGCCCCAGCATTTT. This chain connects TRBV16 to TRBJ1-5; 7 bases map to TRBD1. The J segment lost 5 bases and the V segment lost 0 bases, leaving 1 base of the junction unmatched. Germline lookup yields CDR1 KGHSY and CDR2 FQNENV. The CDR3 loop spans 14 amino acids. The whole variable domain, remainder taken from reference TRBV16 and TRBJ1-5, is GEEVAQTPKHLVRGEGQKAKLYCAPIKGHSYVFWYQQVLKNEFKFLISFQNENVFDETGMPKERFSAKCLPNSPCSLEIQATKLEDSAVYFCASSQSQGDQPQHFGDGTRLSIL.

The chain carries TRBV7-3 and TRBJ2-2; TRBD2 matches 15 bases. From germline, CDR1 is SGHTA and CDR2 FQGTGA. The CDR3 has 19 residues. V was clipped by 5 bases and J by 6 bases; unmatched bases: 13. The CDR3 DNA sequence: TGTGCCAGCAGCCACTCCGGGACTAGCGGGGGGACCGATGCCGGGGAGCTGTTTTTT. Protein product: CASSHSGTSGGTDAGELFF.

The CDR3 nucleotides are TGCGCCAGCAGCTTGGGAGACAGGGGCGGCGGTGGCTACACCTTC. Translation gives CASSLGDRGGGGYTF. This chain uses TRBV5-1 with TRBJ1-2; TRBD1 matches at 8 bases. This CDR3 comprises 15 residues. Germline CDR1 reads SGHRS; CDR2 reads YFSETQ. Trimming cost V 0 bases and J 7 bases; bases outside gene matches: 8.

The chain employs TRBV6-1 and TRBJ1-6, with 9 bases that match TRBD1. Germline-derived CDR1 and CDR2 are MNHNS and SASEGT. V trimming: 8 bases; J trimming: 7 bases; junction bases outside the gene matches: 3. The CDR3 covers 13 residues. The CDR3 protein is CASQTGGNSPLHF. The CDR3 coding sequence is TGTGCCAGCCAGACAGGGGGGAATTCACCCCTCCACTTT.

This clonotype was recorded once. The chain uses TRBV6-5 and TRBJ2-1; 13 nucleotides match TRBD2. Germline V gene lookup returns CDR1 MNHEY and CDR2 SVGAGI. The CDR3 is 13 residues long. With V trimmed by 6 bases and J by 15 bases, 8 bases remained unmatched. The CDR3 protein is CASSPGLAGDLFF. The CDR3 nucleotides are TGTGCCAGCAGCCCCGGACTAGCGGGGGACCTGTTCTTC.

This clonotype showed up just a few times. This rearrangement joins TRBV28 to TRBJ1-1; no definite D call. Per germline, CDR1 MDHEN and CDR2 SYDVKM. CDR3 length: 12 residues. Between the trimmed V and J ends, which lost 3 bases and 5 bases, there was a span of 7 bases. The CDR3 coding sequence is TGTGCCAGCAGTTTGAGATTAACTGAAGCTTTCTTT. This sequence encodes CASSLRLTEAFF.

This clonotype has only a few counts. The chain recombines TRBV6-5 with TRBJ2-7, with a tentative D call TRBD2 (5 bases). Between the trimmed V and J ends, which lost 6 bases and 5 bases, there was a span of 14 bases. CDR3 length: 13 amino acids. Germline loops: CDR1 MNHEY, CDR2 SVGAGI. DNA of the CDR3: TGTGCCAGCAGCAGGACTCAGCAGGACGAGCAGTACTTC. It yields the protein CASSRTQQDEQYF.

This clonotype was counted between two and nine times. The chain joins TRBV6-1 to TRBJ2-7; D uncertain. V shed 0 bases and J shed 6 bases, with 12 bases lying between them. Germline loops: CDR1 MNHNS, CDR2 SASEGT. The CDR3 runs to 14 residues. The CDR3 sequence: CASSEAGQILEQYV. CDR3 DNA sequence: TGTGCCAGCAGTGAAGCAGGGCAGATACTCGAGCAGTACGTC.

The chain combines TRBV12-3 or TRBV12-4 with TRBJ1-2; no clear D gene. The V end lost 5 bases, the J end lost 1 base, and 8 bases lay between the germline ends. This CDR3 is 13 amino acids long. The CDR3 DNA reads as TGTGCCAGCAGTCCCGGGATTAACTATGGCTACACCTTC. Amino acid sequence: CASSPGINYGYTF.

This clonotype was detected many times. This chain connects TRBV5-1 to TRBJ1-3, with D uncertain. The CDR3 runs to 15 residues. Per germline, CDR1 SGHRS and CDR2 YFSETQ. The V and J ends lost 0 bases and 0 bases respectively, with 7 bases between them. The CDR3 sequence: CASSLGTASGNTIYF. DNA of the CDR3: TGCGCCAGCAGCTTGGGAACAGCCTCTGGAAACACCATATATTTT.

The sample holds many counts of this clonotype. V is TRBV24-1 and J is TRBJ1-1; D remains ambiguous. V was shortened by 3 bases and J by 8 bases, with 6 bases between the two germline ends. This CDR3 is 11 amino acids long. Germline values: CDR1 KGHDR, CDR2 SFDVKD. CDR3 sequence (DNA): TGTGCCACCAGTGATGGAGTGGAAGCTTTCTTT. Protein sequence: CATSDGVEAFF.

This clonotype was counted many times. The V and J genes are TRBV7-2 and TRBJ2-3, with 9 bases identical to TRBD2. There are 16 residues in the CDR3. Unmatched junction bases numbered 7, after V lost 0 bases and J lost 6 bases. Looked up from germline, CDR1 is SGHTA and CDR2 is FQGNSA. As DNA, the CDR3 is TGTGCCAGCAGCTTAGCGCCAGCGGGGGGCTGGGATACGCAGTATTTT. It is translated as CASSLAPAGGWDTQYF.

In its sample, this clonotype ranks as medium-sized. The J gene is TRBJ2-5, the V gene TRBV4-2; 15 bases align to TRBD2. The germline V gene encodes CDR1 LGHNA and CDR2 YNFKEQ. J was trimmed by 5 bases and V by 2 bases; bases with no gene match: 3. The CDR3 sequence is 16 residues long. Here the CDR3 DNA reads TGTGCCAGCAGCCAAACCGGGACTAGCGGGGGGGAGACCCAGTACTTC. Protein sequence: CASSQTGTSGGETQYF.

V and J are TRBV5-1 and TRBJ2-3, with D possibly TRBD1 on 7 matching bases. Germline CDR1 and CDR2: SGHRS and YFSETQ. The CDR3 is made up of 13 amino acids. Trimming took 7 bases from V and 7 from J, leaving 16 bases between them. The DNA of the CDR3 is TGCGCCAGCTCCGGACAGGCGGGGAATACGCAGTATTTT. Translating gives CASSGQAGNTQYF.

V usage is TRBV5-1 and J usage is TRBJ2-5, with TRBD1 identical over 8 bases. Trimming cost V 0 bases and J 7 bases; bases outside gene matches: 8. CDR1 and CDR2 from the germline V gene are SGHRS and YFSETQ. This CDR3 spans 15 amino acids. This CDR3 is CASSLGTGSWGTQYF. Written as DNA, the CDR3 is TGCGCCAGCAGCTTGGGGACAGGGTCATGGGGGACCCAGTACTTC.

This clonotype was seen a few times. The V gene is TRBV24-1, the J gene TRBJ2-2, with 12 bases fitting TRBD1. The CDR3 has 16 amino acids. Germline lookup yields CDR1 KGHDR and CDR2 SFDVKD. The V gene end was trimmed by 2 bases and the J gene end by 4 bases; junction bases not matched to a gene: 1. Written as DNA, the CDR3 is TGTGCCACCAGTGATTGGGACAGGGGGCGCACCGGGGAGCTGTTTTTT. Translation gives CATSDWDRGRTGELFF.

V is TRBV10-3 and J is TRBJ2-5; D may be TRBD1 (5 bases). Looked up from germline, CDR1 is ENHRY and CDR2 is SYGVKD. The CDR3 contains 13 residues. Trimming took off 3 bases at V and 5 bases at J, with 10 bases between the two ends. CDR3 in amino acids: CAISDAGLETQYF. CDR3 in DNA: TGTGCCATCAGTGATGCAGGGTTGGAGACCCAGTACTTC.

The chain is built from TRBV9 and TRBJ2-1; 7 bases fit TRBD2. CDR1 and CDR2 from the germline V gene are SGDLS and YYNGEE. With 0 bases clipped from V and 6 bases from J, the junction kept 6 bases outside the gene matches. The CDR3 is 15 amino acids. CDR3 nucleotides: TGTGCCAGCAGCGTAGCTGGTGGGGGGGGCAATGAGCAGTTCTTC. This translates into CASSVAGGGGNEQFF. The entire variable domain, with the rest obtained from reference TRBV9 and TRBJ2-1, is as follows: DSGVTQTPKHLITATGQRVTLRCSPRSGDLSVYWYQQSLDQGLQFLIQYYNGEERAKGNILERFSAQQFPDLHSELNLSSLELGDSALYFCASSVAGGGGNEQFFGPGTRLTVL.

The chain recombines TRBV4-2 with TRBJ2-1, with D tentatively TRBD2 (7 bases). From germline, CDR1 is LGHNA and CDR2 YNFKEQ. V was pared by 3 bases and J by 8 bases, with 17 bases between. This CDR3 is 15 amino acids long. CDR3 sequence reads: CASSQSETGGHEQFF. The CDR3 DNA is TGTGCCAGCAGCCAGTCGGAGACCGGGGGGCATGAGCAGTTCTTC.